In its sample, the clone carrying this TCR beta chain is medium-sized. Its specificity is not known. The ends lost 4 bases at V and 4 bases at J; junction bases unmatched: 11. Germline loops: CDR1 MGHRA, CDR2 YSYEKL. CDR3 length: 16 residues. The data were taken from a study of cytomegalovirus exposure and HLA in healthy donors. Study context: Later analysis reported that the approximately 120 validation repertoires shared the platform of the roughly 670 first-cohort repertoires.

Among the 100 to 150 subjects of the validation cohort, separate from the approximately 660-subject first cohort, were the donors. Study conclusions and caveats: The dataset shows that most TCR sequences were rare, while some public TCRs occurred in many donors. Later, an analysis found that TCR clusters from the first cohort tended to co-occur in the roughly 120 validation repertoires.

Generated by immunoSEQ multiplex PCR, the TCRdb table keeps only in-frame clones and is missing some. The sample lists some 140,000 clones, 89% seen once, with about 10% in the top ten. The rearrangement links TRBV4-1 to TRBJ1-2, with 8 bases identical to TRBD1. The clonotype originates from a woman younger than 30 in good health and CMV-seropositive. The specimen sequenced was PBMCs. CDR3 sequence reads: CASSPGTGFPIYGYTF. DNA of the CDR3: TGCGCCAGCAGCCCCGGGACAGGTTTCCCCATCTATGGCTACACCTTC.